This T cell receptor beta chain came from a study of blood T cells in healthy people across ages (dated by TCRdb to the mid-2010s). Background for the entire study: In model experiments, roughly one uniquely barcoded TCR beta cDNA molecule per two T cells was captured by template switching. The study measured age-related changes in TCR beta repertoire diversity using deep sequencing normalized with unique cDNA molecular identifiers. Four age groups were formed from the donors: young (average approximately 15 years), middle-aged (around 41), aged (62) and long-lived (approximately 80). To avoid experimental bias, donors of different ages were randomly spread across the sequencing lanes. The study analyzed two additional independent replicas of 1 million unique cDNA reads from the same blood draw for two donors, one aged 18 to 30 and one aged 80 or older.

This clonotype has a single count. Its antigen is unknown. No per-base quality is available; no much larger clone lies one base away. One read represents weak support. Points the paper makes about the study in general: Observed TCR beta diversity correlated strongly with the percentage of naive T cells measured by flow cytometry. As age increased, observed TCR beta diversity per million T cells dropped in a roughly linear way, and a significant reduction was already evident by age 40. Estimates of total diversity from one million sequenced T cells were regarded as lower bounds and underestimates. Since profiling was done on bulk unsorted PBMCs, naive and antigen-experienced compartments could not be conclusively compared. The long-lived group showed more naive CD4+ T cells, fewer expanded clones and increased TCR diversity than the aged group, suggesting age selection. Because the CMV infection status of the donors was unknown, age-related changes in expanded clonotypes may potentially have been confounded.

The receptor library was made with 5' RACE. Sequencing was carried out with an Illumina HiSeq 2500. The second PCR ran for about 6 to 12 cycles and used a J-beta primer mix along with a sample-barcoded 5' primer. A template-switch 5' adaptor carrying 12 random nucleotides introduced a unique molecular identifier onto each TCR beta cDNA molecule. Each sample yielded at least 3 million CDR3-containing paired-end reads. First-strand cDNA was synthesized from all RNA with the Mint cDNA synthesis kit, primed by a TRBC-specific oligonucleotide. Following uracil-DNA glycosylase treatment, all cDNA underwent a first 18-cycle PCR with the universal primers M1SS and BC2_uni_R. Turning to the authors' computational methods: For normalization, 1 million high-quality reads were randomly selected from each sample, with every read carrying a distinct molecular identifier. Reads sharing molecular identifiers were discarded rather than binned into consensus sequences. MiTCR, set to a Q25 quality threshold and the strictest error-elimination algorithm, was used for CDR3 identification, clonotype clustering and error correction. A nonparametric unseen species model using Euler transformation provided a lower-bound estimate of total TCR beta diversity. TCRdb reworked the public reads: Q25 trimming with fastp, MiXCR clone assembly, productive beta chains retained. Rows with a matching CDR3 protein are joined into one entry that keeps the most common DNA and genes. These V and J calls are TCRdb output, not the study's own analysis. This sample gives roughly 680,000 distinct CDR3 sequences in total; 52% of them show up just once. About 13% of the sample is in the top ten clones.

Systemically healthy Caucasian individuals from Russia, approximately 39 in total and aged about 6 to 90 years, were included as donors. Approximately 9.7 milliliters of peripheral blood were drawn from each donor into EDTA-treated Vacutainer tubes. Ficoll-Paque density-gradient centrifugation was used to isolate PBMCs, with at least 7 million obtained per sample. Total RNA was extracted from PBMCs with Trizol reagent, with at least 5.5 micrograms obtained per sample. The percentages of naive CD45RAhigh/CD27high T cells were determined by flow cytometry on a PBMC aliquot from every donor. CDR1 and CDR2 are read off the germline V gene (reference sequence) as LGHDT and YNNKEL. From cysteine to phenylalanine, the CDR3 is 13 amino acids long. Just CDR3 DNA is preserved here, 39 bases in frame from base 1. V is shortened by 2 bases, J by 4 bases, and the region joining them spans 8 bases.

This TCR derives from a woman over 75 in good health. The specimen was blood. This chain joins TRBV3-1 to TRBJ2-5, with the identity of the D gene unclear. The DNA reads TGTGCCAGCAGCCAATATGCAGGAGAGACCCAGTACTTC. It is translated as CASSQYAGETQYF.